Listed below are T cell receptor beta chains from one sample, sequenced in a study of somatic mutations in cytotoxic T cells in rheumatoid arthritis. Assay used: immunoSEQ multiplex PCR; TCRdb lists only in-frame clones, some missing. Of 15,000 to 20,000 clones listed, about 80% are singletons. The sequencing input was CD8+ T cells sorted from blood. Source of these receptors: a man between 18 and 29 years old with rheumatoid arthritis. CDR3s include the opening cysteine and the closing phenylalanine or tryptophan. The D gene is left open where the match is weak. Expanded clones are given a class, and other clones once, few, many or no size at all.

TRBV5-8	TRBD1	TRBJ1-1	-	CASSLPGGLMHTEAFF	TGTGCCAGCAGCTTGCCAGGGGGCCTAATGCACACTGAAGCTTTCTTT
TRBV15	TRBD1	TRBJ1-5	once	CATSAPGQPSNQPQHF	TGTGCCACCAGCGCCCCGGGACAGCCTAGCAATCAGCCCCAGCATTTT
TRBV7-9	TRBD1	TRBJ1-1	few	CASSLGTGGRAFF	TGTGCCAGCAGCTTAGGGACAGGGGGCCGCGCTTTCTTT
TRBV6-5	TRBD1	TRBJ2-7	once	CASSLSPGDRANEQYF	TGTGCCAGCAGTTTATCTCCGGGGGACAGGGCCAACGAGCAGTACTTC
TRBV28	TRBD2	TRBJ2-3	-	CASSLTIAGALKDTQYF	TGTGCCAGCAGTCTTACAATAGCGGGGGCCTTAAAAGATACGCAGTATTTT
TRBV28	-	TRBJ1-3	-	CASSFGSSGNTIYF	TGTGCCAGCAGTTTCGGGTCGTCTGGAAACACCATATATTTT
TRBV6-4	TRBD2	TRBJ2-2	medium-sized	CASSGGANTGELFF	TGTGCCAGCAGCGGGGGGGCGAACACCGGGGAGCTGTTTTTT
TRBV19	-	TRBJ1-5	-	CASAALGNQPQHF	TGTGCCAGTGCTGCTTTGGGCAATCAGCCCCAGCATTTT
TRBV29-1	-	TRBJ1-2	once	CSVPTQLSSEYGYTF	TGCAGCGTCCCCACACAATTATCGTCCGAATATGGCTACACCTTC
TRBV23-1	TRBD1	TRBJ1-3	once	CATKRTVVIGGIWGNTIYF	TGCGCCACGAAACGGACAGTCGTAATAGGGGGCATTTGGGGAAACACCATATATTTT
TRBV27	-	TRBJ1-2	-	CASSLGMGAYGYTF	TGTGCCAGCAGCCTGGGGATGGGGGCCTATGGCTACACCTTC
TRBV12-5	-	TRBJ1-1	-	CASGSTLNTEAFF	TGTGCTAGTGGTTCCACCTTGAACACTGAAGCTTTCTTT
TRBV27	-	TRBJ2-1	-	CASSLTGPSYNEQFF	TGTGCCAGCAGTTTAACAGGGCCCTCCTACAATGAGCAGTTCTTC
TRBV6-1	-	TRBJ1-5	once	CASSEDAGGYQPQHF	TGTGCCAGCAGTGAAGATGCGGGGGGCTATCAGCCCCAGCATTTT
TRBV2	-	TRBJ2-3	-	CASSDLNLVTQYF	TGTGCCAGCAGTGACCTGAACCTGGTTACGCAGTATTTT
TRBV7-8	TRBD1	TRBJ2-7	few	CASSLRDRIYEQYF	TGTGCCAGCAGCCTCCGGGACAGGATCTACGAGCAGTACTTC